This TCR beta chain was retrieved from a study of T cells after yellow fever vaccination. Study overall: Preparation of fractions with low cell numbers was performed using SMART-Seq v4 Ultra Low Input.

This clonotype showed up just once. MiXCR, applied by TCRdb to the 5' RACE reads, yields one record per CDR3 protein. Of a few hundred thousand distinct CDR3 sequences in the sample, less than 20% were seen once. CDR1 is MDHEN, CDR2 SYDVKM, per germline. The CDR3 is 12 residues long. The V end was cut by 2 bases, the J end by 6 bases, with 7 bases between. This TCR was recovered from a man younger than 35 who received the YFV17D yellow fever vaccine. The chain has TRBV28 and TRBJ1-2, with D perhaps TRBD1 (6 bases). Here the sequenced sample was PBMCs, taken about 5 days after the first yellow fever vaccination. The CDR3: CASSLQGNGYTF. The DNA of the CDR3 is TGTGCCAGCAGTTTACAGGGGAATGGCTACACCTTC.